This T cell receptor (beta chain) originates from a study of cytomegalovirus exposure and HLA in healthy donors. Study-wide points: Cytomegalovirus-associated TCR beta chains were listed, numbering under 200. Highly shared variants forming one cluster were likely a sequencing artifact. One variant, a missense change in DCLRE1C, was linked in a later analysis to TCR beta V- and J-gene trimming.

As to this clone: Its antigen is undetermined.

It was with 60 Vbeta and 13 Jbeta primers that the PCR ran. Original data processing: Among the unique TCR beta chains that a later analysis counted, around 82 million in all, about 11 million were shared. Data came from immunoSEQ multiplex PCR; TCRdb stores just in-frame clones and leaves some out. That table gives V, J and clone size, and the DNA gave D and trimming. The repertoire holds about 160,000 clones, around 76% seen once, with roughly 2% in the top ten. V was pared by 6 bases and J by 8 bases, with 13 bases between. Germline loops: CDR1 DFQATT, CDR2 SNEGSKA (reference sequence). The CDR3 spans 11 residues.

The sample taken for sequencing was PBMCs. This sequence joins TRBV20-1 and TRBJ1-1; D is unclear. The TCR comes from a female donor in good health and CMV-seronegative. The CDR3 region is CSARGQREAFF. In nucleotides, the CDR3 is TGCAGTGCCCGAGGGCAGAGAGAAGCTTTCTTT.